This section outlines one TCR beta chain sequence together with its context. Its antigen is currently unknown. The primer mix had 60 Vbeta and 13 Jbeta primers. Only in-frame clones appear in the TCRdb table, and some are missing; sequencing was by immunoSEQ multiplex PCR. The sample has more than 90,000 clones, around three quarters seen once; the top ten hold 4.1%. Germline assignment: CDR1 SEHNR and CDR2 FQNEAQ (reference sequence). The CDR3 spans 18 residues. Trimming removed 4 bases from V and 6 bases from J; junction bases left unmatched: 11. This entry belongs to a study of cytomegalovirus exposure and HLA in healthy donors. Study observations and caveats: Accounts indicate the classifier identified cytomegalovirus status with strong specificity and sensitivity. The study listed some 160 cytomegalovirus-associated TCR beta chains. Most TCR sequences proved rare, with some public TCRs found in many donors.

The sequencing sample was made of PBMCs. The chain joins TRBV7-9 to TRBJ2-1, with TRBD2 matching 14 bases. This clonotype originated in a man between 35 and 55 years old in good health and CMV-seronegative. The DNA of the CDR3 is TGTGCCAGCAGCTCCTCCGGGACTAGCGGGGGACTGGTCAATGAGCAGTTCTTC. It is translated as CASSSSGTSGGLVNEQFF. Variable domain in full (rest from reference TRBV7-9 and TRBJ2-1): DTGVSQNPRHKITKRGQNVTFRCDPISEHNRLYWYRQTLGQGPEFLTYFQNEAQLEKSRLLSDRFSAERPKGSFSTLEIQRTEQGDSAMYLCASSSSGTSGGLVNEQFFGPGTRLTVL.